What follows is one T cell receptor beta chain and its context. What it recognizes is unknown. V lost 6 bases, J lost 5 bases, and 11 bases lay in between. This CDR3 is built from 13 residues. Germline V CDR1 and CDR2: SGHVS, FNYEAQ. Overlapping HIV-1 Gag 15-mer peptides at 0.8 to 1 ug per peptide per mL were used. Memory cells lacking CD40L and CD69 with high CD45RO were sorted. Stimulated PBMCs had first been depleted of CD8+ T cells. This sample is part of a study of persistence of HIV-infected CD4 T cells. General study points: TCR oligoclonality correlated with proviral oligoclonality in the same sorted populations.

This was the immunoSEQ version 4 assay in survey mode. Genomic DNA was diluted to 9 to 10 ng/uL, up to about 1 ug per sample. TCRdb's copy holds only in-frame clones and misses some; the assay was immunoSEQ multiplex PCR. The sample comprises approximately 65,000 clones, under 80% of which are singletons, and around 1.7% rests with the top ten. This receptor was identified in an adult man with HIV who was CMV-seropositive. The chain is built from TRBV7-6 and TRBJ1-3; D is possibly TRBD1 (5 bases). The material was CD4+ T cells sorted from PBMCs after roughly 18-hour stimulation, obtained from a patient who received antiretroviral therapy. The CDR3 DNA follows: TGTGCCAGCAGTCCAGGGAGGCGAAACACCATATATTTT. Its protein product is CASSPGRRNTIYF.